The 13 T cell receptor delta chains in this list originate from one sample, sequenced in a study of γδ T cells in repeated Plasmodium falciparum infection. TCRdb reanalysed the multiplex PCR reads via CATT. The sample yields approximately 93,000 delta-chain clones, less than 1% seen once. Gammadelta T cells were flow-sorted from PBMC into Vgamma9/Vdelta2+ and Vdelta2-negative populations for bulk analysis. Sequenced: gamma-delta T cells from blood. The source of these receptors is a pool of human donors (malaria-infected and uninfected, not separated).

In the case of this clone: A far larger clone is off by one base, so a read error is likely. The same CDR3 also results from other DNA sequences found in this sample. V is TRDV1 and J is TRDJ1; 7 bases line up with TRDD3. Per the germline V gene, CDR1 is TSWWSYY and CDR2 is QGS. Trimming cost V 1 base and J 5 bases; bases outside gene matches: 10. The CDR3 covers 16 residues. The CDR3 reads CALGEHLAAGGDKLIF. For the CDR3, the DNA is TGTGCTCTTGGGGAACACCTGGCTGCTGGGGGGGATAAACTCATCTTT.

This clone was observed a handful of times. The protein in TCRdb stems from a much larger clone and differs at residue 4 from this DNA's translation, likely a read error; here the protein is translated from the DNA. This chain links TRAV38-2/DV8 with TRDJ1, with 13 bases fitting TRDD3. The CDR3 has 22 residues. Germline V gives CDR1 TSESDYY, CDR2 QEAYKQQN. Germline trimming cut 9 bases from V and 3 bases from J; bases unmatched to any gene: 29. The CDR3 spells CASSLETHYWGIRVGGPDKLIF. Written as DNA, the CDR3 is TGTGCTTCCTCCCTAGAAACCCATTACTGGGGGATACGCGTAGGGGGTCCCGATAAACTCATCTTT.

This clone showed up just a few times. With a far larger clone one base away, a read error is the likely cause. Other DNA sequences in this sample translate to the same CDR3. The chain is built from TRDV1 and TRDJ1; 10 nucleotides align to TRDD3. The germline gives CDR1 TSWWSYY, CDR2 QGS. After removal of 2 bases from V and 0 bases from J, the junction contained 36 bases not matched to a gene. The CDR3 runs to 27 residues. As DNA, the CDR3 is TGTGCTCTTGGGGAAATTTGGGGTGCGTCCTACCCCCAGTATTGGGGGATACATCGTTGTGACACCGATAAACTCATCTTT. Translating it yields CALGEIWGASYPQYWGIHRCDTDKLIF.

This clone was counted between two and nine times. It is likely a read error: a sequence one base away is far more abundant. This sample also contains other DNA sequences that code for the same CDR3. The V and J genes are TRDV2 and TRDJ1; weak D call: TRDD3 (6 bases). The J gene was missing in TCRdb and was found by matching the end of the DNA to germline. Looked up from germline, CDR1 is GEAIGNYY and CDR2 is EKD. CDR3 length: 18 residues. CDR3 sequence: CACDTVRGTPLYTDKLIF. CDR3 in DNA: TGTGCCTGCGACACCGTCCGGGGGACCCCCCTGTACACCGATAAACTCATCTTT.

Notes on this clone: A far larger clone differs by one base, so this is likely a read error. Other DNA sequences within the sample encode an identical CDR3. The chain links TRDV1 to TRDJ1; 11 nucleotides line up with TRDD3. TCRdb records no J gene; here it was assigned by comparing the DNA to germline. The CDR3 contains 18 residues. Germline-derived CDR1 and CDR2 are TSWWSYY and QGS. The CDR3 bases are TGTGCTCTTGGGGAACACTGGGGGATATTATCGTACACCGACAAACTCATCTTT. Protein product: CALGEHWGILSYTDKLIF.

The sample holds a few counts of this clone. The TCRdb protein comes from a much larger clone and disagrees with this DNA's translation at residue 7, likely due to a read error; the protein given here is derived from the DNA. The rearrangement joins TRDV2 to TRDJ1; D not certain. The J gene is absent in TCRdb and was assigned here via DNA matching to germline. The CDR3 extends over 13 amino acids. The V end lost 0 bases, the J end lost 1 base, and 5 bases lay between the germline ends. CDR1 and CDR2 (germline): GEAIGNYY, EKD. The CDR3 loop reads CACDTWPTDKLIF. CDR3 coding DNA: TGTGCCTGTGACACCTGGCCCACCGATAAACTCATCTTT.

This clone has a handful of counts. The amino acid sequence in TCRdb belongs to a much larger clone and departs from this DNA's translation at residue 12, likely a sequencing read error; the sequence shown is translated from the DNA. The CDR3, as DNA: TGTGCTCTTGGGGAACTAAACCTTCCTACGAGTGCTGGGGGATACAGGACCGATAAACTCATCTTT. Translating it yields CALGELNLPTSAGGYRTDKLIF. The genes are TRDV1 and TRDJ1, with 11 nucleotides matching TRDD3. TCRdb is silent on the J gene; assignment here came from matching the DNA to germline. CDR3 size: 22 residues. Germline CDR1 and CDR2: TSWWSYY and QGS. V lost 0 bases and J lost 2; bases outside the gene matches: 20.

As regards this clone: TCRdb's entry gives the protein of a much larger clone, which mismatches this DNA's translation at residue 19, likely from a read error; the protein reported here is translated from the DNA. The V gene is listed as TRDV2; no J gene was called; no DNA check was done on the table's D call, TRDD3. The CDR3 runs to 21 residues. Germline V gives CDR1 GEAIGNYY, CDR2 EKD. The CDR3 sequence: CACDTLGGGYAVNDLTAQFFF. CDR3 DNA: TGTGCCTGTGACACGTTAGGTGGGGGATACGCGGTTAACGATTTGACAGCACAATTCTTCTTT.

This clone was seen a few times. A read error is the likely source, as a far larger clone sits one nucleotide away. This CDR3 is also generated by other DNA sequences in the sample. This chain uses TRDV2 with TRDJ2; maybe TRDD3 (6 bases). Since TCRdb gives no J gene, matching the DNA to germline was used here to assign it. This CDR3 comprises 16 residues. The germline V gene has CDR1 GEAIGNYY and CDR2 EKD. This CDR3 is CACDTWDRRLTAQLFF. DNA for the CDR3: TGCGCCTGTGACACTTGGGATAGGCGGTTGACAGCACAACTCTTCTTT.

Only a few counts were recorded for this clone. This likely traces to a read error, being one base from a far larger clone. The same CDR3 is also encoded by other DNA sequences in this sample. The CDR3 here is CALGELWTPRLIF. DNA of the CDR3: TGCGCTCTTGGGGAACTATGGACCCCCCGACTCATCTTT. The chain has TRDV1 and TRDJ1; TRDD3 might be the D (5 bases). Here the J gene came from matching the DNA to germline, since TCRdb omits it. This CDR3 has 13 residues. The germline V gene has CDR1 TSWWSYY and CDR2 QGS.

About this clone: A read error likely explains why the TCRdb protein, taken from a much larger clone, differs from this DNA's translation at residue 4; the protein shown is translated from the DNA. The chain carries TRDV2 and TRDJ1; D is unclear. The CDR3 is 14 residues long. Germline assignment: CDR1 GEAIGNYY and CDR2 EKD. CDR3 nucleotide sequence: TGTGCCTGTAACACCGTTTTGTACACCGATAAACTCATCTTT. Translating gives CACNTVLYTDKLIF.

This clone showed up just a few times. The TCRdb protein comes from a much larger clone and disagrees with this DNA's translation at residue 3, likely due to a read error; the protein given here is derived from the DNA. The rearrangement uses TRDV2 and TRDJ1; no clear D. TCRdb carries no J gene annotation; the J gene was assigned here by matching the DNA with germline. Germline lookup yields CDR1 GEAIGNYY and CDR2 EKD. The CDR3 has 12 amino acids. Between the trimmed V and J ends, which lost 9 bases and 2 bases, there was a span of 12 bases. The chain's CDR3 is CARRTRTDKLIF. The CDR3 DNA follows: TGTGCCCGCCGGACACGGACCGATAAACTCATCTTT.

This clone showed up many times. A far larger clone is one base from this, pointing to a likely read error. The identical CDR3 is also encoded by other nucleotide sequences in the sample. The gene calls are TRDV2 and TRDJ1, with D tentatively TRDD3 (6 bases). CDR1 is GEAIGNYY, CDR2 EKD, per germline. Trimming removed 7 bases from V and 0 bases from J, with 17 bases in between. This CDR3 has 15 amino acids. CDR3 bases: TGTGCCTGCGTGTTAAACTGGGCCTACACCGATAAACTCATCTTT. Protein sequence: CACVLNWAYTDKLIF.